One T cell receptor beta chain is described in this entry. The antigen is not known. This sample was taken from a study of T cell repertoires in cytomegalovirus infection. Turning to the study itself: Matching HLA type, along with CMV infection, was indicated by public TCR beta signatures. Study-level results: Cumulative frequency (of public TCR beta family members) identified carriers of CMV plus the relevant HLA. HLA-C-restricted CMV-specific TCR beta clonotypes were dominant in the ex vivo response.

Each CDR3 protein is one row after TCRdb ran MiXCR on the reads. Of about 180,000 distinct CDR3 sequences in the sample, roughly a sixth were seen once. The length of the CDR3 is 12 residues. V lost 5 bases to trimming and J lost 7 bases, with 10 bases between them. Per germline, CDR1 SEHNR and CDR2 FQNEAQ (reference sequence). Input material: CD8+ T cells from PBMCs. The sequence derives from a human donor in good health (CMV status not recorded). Some clones in this sample may be carry-over from other donors' samples. The V gene is TRBV7-9, the J gene TRBJ2-3; D gene ambiguous. The CDR3 spells CASSPDTYTQYF. CDR3 bases: TGTGCCAGCAGCCCCGACACCTATACGCAGTATTTT. Full variable domain (missing parts from reference TRBV7-9 and TRBJ2-3): DTGVSQNPRHKITKRGQNVTFRCDPISEHNRLYWYRQTLGQGPEFLTYFQNEAQLEKSRLLSDRFSAERPKGSFSTLEIQRTEQGDSAMYLCASSPDTYTQYFGPGTRLTVL.